Below are 27 T cell receptor beta chains sequenced from a single sample in a study of T cells in Graves' hyperthyroidism and ophthalmopathy. Amplification of TCR beta CDR3 regions was performed using RNA transcripts as template. HTBI primers were employed in a first-round RT-PCR of the TCR CDR3. TCRdb reprocessed the multiplex PCR reads with MiXCR, giving one entry per CDR3 protein. The table has hundreds of thousands of distinct CDR3 sequences, roughly 40% seen once. Sequenced sample: blood. These receptors were obtained from a young man with Graves' hyperthyroidism.

This rearrangement joins TRBV24-1 to TRBJ2-2; 7 bases fit TRBD1. Germline values: CDR1 KGHDR, CDR2 SFDVKD. Trimming cost V 12 bases and J 6 bases; bases outside gene matches: 6. The CDR3 length is 12 residues. CDR3 bases: TGTGCCTCCCCCCAGGGGGCCGGGGAGCTGTTTTTT. It encodes CASPQGAGELFF.

The V gene is TRBV6-5, the J gene TRBJ2-2; D may correspond to TRBD1 or TRBD2 (5 bases each). Trimming cost V 2 bases and J 5 bases, with 12 bases left between them. CDR3 length: 15 amino acids. The V gene's germline CDR1 is MNHEY and CDR2 SVGAGI. The DNA for the CDR3 is TGTGCCAGCAGTTACGGGACGCCGACGACCGGGGAGCTGTTTTTT. Its protein is CASSYGTPTTGELFF.

This clonotype was seen many times. CDR3 residues: CAISLLLDAGQYF. CDR3 in DNA: TGTGCCATCAGTCTGCTATTGGACGCGGGACAGTACTTC. J is TRBJ2-7 and V is TRBV10-3; perhaps TRBD2 as D (6 bases). Trimming removed 5 bases from V and 10 bases from J, with 18 bases in between. Germline CDR1 and CDR2: ENHRY and SYGVKD. This CDR3 has 13 amino acids.

This clonotype has a single count. The chain links TRBV12-3 or TRBV12-4 to TRBJ1-5; no firm D call. V shed 4 bases and J shed 5 bases, with 9 bases lying between them. The CDR3 has 13 residues. DNA of the CDR3: TGTGCCAGCAGTTACAGTGTCCATCAGCCCCAGCATTTT. This gives the protein CASSYSVHQPQHF.

This clonotype turned up a few times. The rearrangement joins TRBV7-8 to TRBJ1-1; D not certain. V was trimmed by 1 base and J by 5 bases, leaving 14 bases between them. Germline values: CDR1 SGHVS, CDR2 FQNEAQ. The CDR3 runs to 15 residues. CDR3 protein: CASSLGGIKWTEAFF. The DNA for the CDR3 is TGTGCCAGCAGCTTAGGAGGGATTAAGTGGACTGAAGCTTTCTTT.

J is TRBJ2-2 and V is TRBV9; D may correspond to TRBD1 or TRBD2 (5 bases each). The CDR3 totals 16 residues. From germline, CDR1 is SGDLS and CDR2 YYNGEE. Trimming removed 1 base from V and 5 bases from J, with 15 bases in between. The CDR3 spells CASSVTGGGATGELFF. The CDR3 DNA follows: TGTGCCAGCAGCGTAACCGGAGGTGGGGCGACCGGGGAGCTGTTTTTT. Full variable domain (rest looked up from reference TRBV9 and TRBJ2-2): DSGVTQTPKHLITATGQRVTLRCSPRSGDLSVYWYQQSLDQGLQFLIQYYNGEERAKGNILERFSAQQFPDLHSELNLSSLELGDSALYFCASSVTGGGATGELFFGEGSRLTVL.

The V and J genes are TRBV29-1 and TRBJ2-5; the D gene could be TRBD1 or TRBD2 (6 bases each). The CDR3 has 12 amino acids. Germline values: CDR1 SQVTM, CDR2 ANQGSEA. The V end lost 7 bases, the J end lost 5 bases, and 14 bases lay between the germline ends. Here the CDR3 DNA reads TGCAGCGGGAGGGGGGAGTTTGAGACCCAGTACTTC. Translating gives CSGRGEFETQYF.

This clonotype showed up just a few times. V and J are TRBV24-1 and TRBJ2-2; TRBD2 matches at 7 bases. V was clipped by 4 bases and J by 0 bases; unmatched bases: 4. The germline V gene encodes CDR1 KGHDR and CDR2 SFDVKD. The length of the CDR3 is 16 residues. The CDR3 protein is CATSDPTSPNTGELFF. CDR3 DNA: TGTGCCACCAGTGACCCGACTAGCCCGAACACCGGGGAGCTGTTTTTT.

V usage is TRBV6-1 and J usage is TRBJ2-3; the D gene is possibly TRBD2 (6 bases). Germline values: CDR1 MNHNS, CDR2 SASEGT. The CDR3 runs 14 residues. Trimming left V 7 bases short and J 2 bases short, with 13 bases between. CDR3 sequence: CASTAGSDTDTQYF. The CDR3 DNA sequence: TGTGCCAGCACGGCGGGAAGCGACACAGATACGCAGTATTTT.

This clonotype was recorded a few times. The rearrangement uses TRBV6-5 and TRBJ2-5, with D maybe TRBD1 (6 bases). The length of the CDR3 is 14 residues. Germline loops: CDR1 MNHEY, CDR2 SVGAGI. The germline V and J ends were trimmed by 2 bases and 1 base, with 8 bases remaining between them. CDR3 coding DNA: TGTGCCAGCAGTTACGACAGGATCCAAGAGACCCAGTACTTC. Translation gives CASSYDRIQETQYF.

This clonotype was counted a single time. One junction end disagrees with the germline gene, perhaps due to a read error. The chain is built from TRBV7-2 and TRBJ1-1; D unclear. CDR1 is SGHTA and CDR2 is FQGNSA in the germline V gene. The CDR3 runs to 14 residues. CDR3 DNA: TGTGCCAGCAGTCTCCTAACCACGAACACTGAAGCTTCCTTT. The encoded protein is CASSLLTTNTEASF.

CDR3 sequence: CATGTGDRYTF. The CDR3 DNA is TGTGCCACCGGGACAGGGGATCGCTACACCTTC. The chain is built from TRBV10-3 and TRBJ1-2; 10 nucleotides match TRBD1. The CDR3 is 11 amino acids. V trimming: 10 bases; J trimming: 9 bases; junction bases outside the gene matches: 5. Germline CDR1 reads ENHRY; CDR2 reads SYGVKD.

This sequence joins TRBV12-3 or TRBV12-4 and TRBJ1-2; 8 bases are a match to TRBD1. With 7 bases clipped from V and 8 bases from J, the junction kept 9 bases outside the gene matches. This CDR3 spans 13 amino acids. The CDR3 DNA reads TGTGCCAGCACGACAGGGGTCGAGAGGGGCTACACCTTC. Translating it yields CASTTGVERGYTF.

The chain couples TRBV20-1 to TRBJ2-7; D is tentatively TRBD1 or TRBD2 (6 bases each). CDR3 length: 14 residues. Germline CDR1 is DFQATT and CDR2 is SNEGSKA (reference sequence). V lost 6 bases to trimming and J lost 0 bases, with 15 bases between them. The CDR3 region is CSAPGADYSYEQYF. CDR3 nucleotide sequence: TGCAGTGCCCCAGGGGCGGACTACTCCTACGAGCAGTACTTC.

The J gene is TRBJ1-2, the V gene TRBV10-3, with a weak D call TRBD1 (5 bases). The CDR3 is 12 residues long. Trimming removed 11 bases at V and 4 bases at J, with 14 bases between. Germline assignment: CDR1 ENHRY and CDR2 SYGVKD. The CDR3 protein is CAGSHRTYGYTF. For the CDR3, the DNA is TGTGCCGGCTCCCACAGGACCTATGGCTACACCTTC.

This chain uses TRBV2 with TRBJ1-1; D call uncertain. CDR1 SNHLY and CDR2 FYNNEI come from the germline V gene. V dropped 8 bases and J dropped 3 bases, with 10 bases sitting between them. The CDR3 contains 12 residues. The CDR3 coding sequence is TGTGCCAGCGACGAAGGAGACACTGAAGCTTTCTTT. It specifies CASDEGDTEAFF.

Points on this clonotype: A much larger clone is a single base away; this may be a read error. The chain links TRBV20-1 to TRBJ2-5, with TRBD2 matching 8 bases. The CDR3 runs to 14 residues. Germline CDR1 is DFQATT and CDR2 is SNEGSKA (reference sequence). CDR3 loop: CSAQGGGHQETQYF. For the CDR3, the DNA is TGCAGCGCCCAGGGCGGGGGGCACCAAGAGACCCAGTACTTC.

The chain combines TRBV3-1 with TRBJ1-1, with a possible D match to TRBD1 (5 bases). The CDR3 is made up of 13 amino acids. CDR1 and CDR2 (germline): LGHDT, YNNKEL (reference sequence). Trimming left V 0 bases short and J 9 bases short, with 11 bases between. CDR3 nucleotides: TGTGCCAGCAGCCAAGAGACTGGGACTAAAGCTTTCTTT. Encoded protein: CASSQETGTKAFF.

This clonotype appeared many times. The chain carries TRBV10-3 and TRBJ1-1; TRBD1 might be the D (6 bases). V gave up 4 bases and J gave up 0 bases, with 9 bases separating them. This CDR3 is 14 amino acids long. The germline V gene has CDR1 ENHRY and CDR2 SYGVKD. CDR3 sequence: CAISATGLNTEAFF. In DNA, the CDR3 is TGTGCCATCAGTGCGACAGGCCTGAACACTGAAGCTTTCTTT.

Concerning this clonotype: With a much larger clone just one base away, this may be a read error. The chain joins TRBV7-9 to TRBJ1-4; D unresolved. The CDR3 is 14 amino acids. Looked up from germline, CDR1 is SEHNR and CDR2 is FQNEAQ (reference sequence). CDR3 sequence (DNA): TGTGCCAGCGGGCAGGCCTCAACTAATGAAAAACTGCTTTTT. As protein: CASGQASTNEKLLF.

The V call is TRBV6-6, the J call TRBJ2-5; 7 bases line up with TRBD2. Trimming cost V 7 bases and J 4 bases; bases outside gene matches: 9. The CDR3 has 14 amino acids. Germline CDR1 MNHNY, CDR2 SVGAGI (reference sequence). This CDR3 is CASMEAGLGETQYF. The CDR3 DNA reads as TGTGCCAGCATGGAAGCGGGGTTGGGAGAGACCCAGTACTTC.

The V and J genes are TRBV24-1 and TRBJ2-7; D assignment may be TRBD1 or TRBD2 (5 bases each). Germline CDR1 reads KGHDR; CDR2 reads SFDVKD. The CDR3 loop spans 13 amino acids. Trimming removed 5 bases from V and 5 bases from J, with 12 bases in between. The CDR3 coding sequence is TGTGCCACCAGTGGAGGGGCCGTTGACGAGCAGTACTTC. This gives the protein CATSGGAVDEQYF.

The chain employs TRBV19 and TRBJ2-7; D is possibly TRBD1 (5 bases). The V and J ends lost 9 bases and 4 bases respectively, with 19 bases between them. CDR1 is LNHDA, CDR2 SQIVND, per germline (reference sequence). The CDR3 spans 14 residues. The CDR3 here is CASSLDSSAYEQYF. CDR3 bases: TGTGCCAGCAGTTTAGACAGCTCAGCATACGAGCAGTACTTC.

Comment on this clonotype: This may come from a read error, since a much larger clone is one base off. The conserved closing phenylalanine or tryptophan is absent in this CDR3, likely reflecting a read error. V gene TRBV2 combines with J gene TRBJ2-7, with D unclear. V dropped 1 base and J dropped 1 base, with 5 bases sitting between them. The CDR3 is 13 residues long. CDR1 is SNHLY, CDR2 FYNNEI, per germline. This chain's CDR3 is CASSEEASYEQYS. CDR3 sequence (DNA): TGTGCCAGCAGTGAAGAGGCGTCCTACGAGCAGTACTCC.

The V gene is TRBV29-1, the J gene TRBJ2-7; 7 bases agree with TRBD1. From germline, CDR1 is SQVTM and CDR2 ANQGSEA. The CDR3 consists of 13 residues. J lost 3 bases, V lost 8 bases, and 10 bases had no gene match. CDR3 in DNA: TGCAGCCAAGCTGACAGGGCGGTCTACGAGCAGTACTTC. Translated, it gives CSQADRAVYEQYF.

V usage is TRBV10-3 and J usage is TRBJ2-3; a weak D match, TRBD2 (5 bases). V gave up 0 bases and J gave up 3 bases, with 10 bases separating them. The CDR3 consists of 15 residues. Germline CDR1 and CDR2: ENHRY and SYGVKD. The CDR3 region has the DNA TGTGCCATCAGTGAGTCCCGGGGTAGTACAGATACGCAGTATTTT. It codes for CAISESRGSTDTQYF.

The chain has TRBV6-5 and TRBJ1-1; tentatively, D is TRBD1 (5 bases). The germline V and J ends were trimmed by 5 bases and 5 bases, with 12 bases remaining between them. CDR1 and CDR2 from the germline V gene are MNHEY and SVGAGI. The CDR3 sequence is 13 residues long. This CDR3 is CASSRGSLTEAFF. CDR3 DNA sequence: TGTGCCAGCAGTCGGGGGTCCTTGACTGAAGCTTTCTTT.